The clone carrying this T cell receptor (beta chain) was picked up many times. Its antigen remains unknown. Time point given: persistent/refractory GD, antithyroid drugs over 5 years with positive TRAb. RNA extracted from PBMCs served as the sequencing template. Each patient gave 8.5 to 10 milliliters of EDTA-anticoagulated peripheral blood. These data belong to a study of regulatory T cells in long-lasting Graves disease. In building TCR beta libraries, iRepertoire HTBI primers were used together with Arm-PCR of CDR3 regions. A single record per CDR3 protein comes from TCRdb applying MiXCR to the multiplex PCR reads. The repertoire has about half a million distinct CDR3 sequences, approximately 22% of them found once; the top ten carry around 13%. The CDR3 sequence is 14 residues long. Germline assignment: CDR1 SGHVS and CDR2 FNYEAQ. V shed 2 bases and J shed 5 bases, with 12 bases lying between them.

Study-wide findings and caveats: Persistent Graves' patients showed a TCR diversity that was lower than that of newly diagnosed ones.

The specimen comprised peripheral blood mononuclear cells (PBMCs), sampled when the disease was refractory, from a patient treated with antithyroid drugs. This sequence originates from a female donor with Graves disease. This sequence joins TRBV7-6 and TRBJ2-5; D uncertain. The CDR3 reads CASSLNRAQETQYF. CDR3 coding DNA: TGTGCCAGCAGCTTAAATAGAGCACAGGAGACCCAGTACTTC.